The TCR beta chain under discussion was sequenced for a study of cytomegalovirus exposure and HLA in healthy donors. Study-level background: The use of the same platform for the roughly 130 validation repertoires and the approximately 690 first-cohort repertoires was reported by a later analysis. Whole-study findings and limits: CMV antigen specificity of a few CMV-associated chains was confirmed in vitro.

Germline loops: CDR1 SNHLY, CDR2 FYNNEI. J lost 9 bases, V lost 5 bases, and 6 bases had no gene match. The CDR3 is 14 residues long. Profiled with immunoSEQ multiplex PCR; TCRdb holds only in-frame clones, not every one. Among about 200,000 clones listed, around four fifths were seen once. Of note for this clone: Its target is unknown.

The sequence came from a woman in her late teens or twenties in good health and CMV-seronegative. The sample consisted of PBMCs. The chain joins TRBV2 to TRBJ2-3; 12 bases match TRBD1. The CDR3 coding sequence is TGTGCCAGCAGTCGGGACAGGGGGCAAGACACGCAGTATTTT. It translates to CASSRDRGQDTQYF. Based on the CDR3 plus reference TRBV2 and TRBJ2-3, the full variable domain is EPEVTQTPSHQVTQMGQEVILRCVPISNHLYFYWYRQILGQKVEFLVSFYNNEISEKSEIFDDQFSVERPDGSNFTLKIRSTKLEDSAMYFCASSRDRGQDTQYFGPGTRLTVL.